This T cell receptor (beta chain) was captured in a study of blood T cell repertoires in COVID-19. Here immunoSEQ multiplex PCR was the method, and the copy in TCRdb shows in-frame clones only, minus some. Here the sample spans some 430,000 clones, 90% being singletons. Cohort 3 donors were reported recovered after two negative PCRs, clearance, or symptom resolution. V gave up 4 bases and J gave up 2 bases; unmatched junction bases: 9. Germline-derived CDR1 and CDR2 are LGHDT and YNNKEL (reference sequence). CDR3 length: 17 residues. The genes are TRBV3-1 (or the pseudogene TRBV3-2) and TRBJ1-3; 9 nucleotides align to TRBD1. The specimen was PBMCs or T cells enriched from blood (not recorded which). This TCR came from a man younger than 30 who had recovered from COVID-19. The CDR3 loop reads CASSRMGDRDTGNTIYF. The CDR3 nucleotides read TGTGCCAGCAGCCGTATGGGGGACAGGGACACTGGAAACACCATATATTTT.